Each of the 26 T cell receptor beta chains below was sequenced from the same sample in a study of human T cells and chemical hapten exposure. From the RACE reads, TCRdb called clonotypes with MiXCR, one entry per CDR3 protein. The data show 75,000 to 90,000 distinct CDR3 sequences, 10% to 15% seen once. Regarding time point: patch test 1, 2 weeks after DPC sensitization. Treatment noted: therapeutic diphenylcyclopropenone sensitization with weekly scalp DPC. Sample: whole blood, taken in connection with sensitization to the hapten diphenylcyclopropenone (DPC). The receptors stem from a woman in her fifties or sixties with alopecia areata. Some clones in this sample may be carry-over from other donors' samples.

Turning to this clonotype: One end of the junction varies from germline; a read error may be responsible. This chain links TRBV20-1 with TRBJ2-1, with D possibly being TRBD2 (6 bases). Germline V gene sequence: CDR1 DFQATT, CDR2 SNEGSKA (reference sequence). The CDR3 length is 12 residues. This CDR3 is CSARDRRGEALF. CDR3 sequence (DNA): TGCAGTGCTAGAGATCGGCGGGGAGAGGCCCTCTTC.

The chain couples TRBV30 to TRBJ2-3; D not certain. CDR3 size: 12 residues. Trimming stripped 5 bases from V and 6 bases from J, with 12 bases between. The V gene's germline CDR1 is GTSNPN and CDR2 SVGIG (reference sequence). The CDR3 is CAWRESVDTQYF. CDR3 sequence (DNA): TGTGCCTGGCGTGAGAGCGTGGATACGCAGTATTTT.

In its sample, this clonotype was seen many times. V gene TRBV11-3 combines with J gene TRBJ1-1; D uncertain. Germline V gives CDR1 SGHNT, CDR2 YENEEA. Trimming took 1 base from V and 4 from J, leaving 7 bases between them. The CDR3 runs 13 residues. The CDR3 DNA is TGTGCCAGCAGCTTAGCGGGCGGCACTGAAGCTTTCTTT. It is translated as CASSLAGGTEAFF.

This clonotype was recorded many times. This rearrangement joins TRBV7-3 to TRBJ1-1; no definite D call. Germline V gene data show CDR1 as SGHTA and CDR2 as FQGTGA. V gave up 0 bases and J gave up 8 bases, with 10 bases separating them. This CDR3 contains 13 residues. The CDR3 loop is CASSLTLDGEAFF. The CDR3 DNA sequence: TGTGCCAGCAGCTTAACTTTAGATGGAGAAGCTTTCTTT.

This clonotype was seen a few times. The rearrangement uses TRBV3-1 and TRBJ1-1, with D possibly TRBD1 on 6 matching bases. The germline gives CDR1 LGHDT, CDR2 YNNKEL (reference sequence). Trimming took 7 bases from V and 11 from J, leaving 17 bases between them. This CDR3 spans 12 amino acids. CDR3 protein: CASTVGQSAAFF. In DNA, the CDR3 is TGTGCCAGCACCGTAGGACAGTCAGCGGCTTTCTTT.

Many counts were recorded for this clonotype. The chain links TRBV7-9 to TRBJ1-5; weak D call: TRBD1 (5 bases). V lost 4 bases and J 0 bases, leaving 13 bases between the germline ends. This CDR3 is built from 16 residues. Germline values: CDR1 SEHNR, CDR2 FQNEAQ (reference sequence). The DNA for the CDR3 is TGTGCCAGCAGCTCATCGACAGCCTATAGCAATCAGCCCCAGCATTTT. The encoded protein is CASSSSTAYSNQPQHF.

The sample holds many counts of this clonotype. The J gene is TRBJ2-7, the V gene TRBV6-6; D is ambiguous. There are 14 residues in the CDR3. Germline V gene data show CDR1 as MNHNY and CDR2 as SVGAGI (reference sequence). The V end lost 6 bases, the J end lost 2 bases, and 14 bases lay between the germline ends. The CDR3 region is CASSPNGVTYEQYF. The CDR3, as DNA: TGTGCCAGCAGCCCTAATGGGGTTACCTACGAGCAGTACTTC.

V gene TRBV7-8 combines with J gene TRBJ1-1, with D hard to call. The V end lost 4 bases, the J end lost 1 base, and 16 bases lay between the germline ends. The CDR3 contains 16 residues. CDR1 is SGHVS and CDR2 is FQNEAQ in the germline V gene. CDR3 DNA: TGTGCCAGCAGCTCGATTAAACGAATTGAGAACACTGAAGCTTTCTTT. This gives the protein CASSSIKRIENTEAFF.

In its sample, this clonotype was seen many times. This chain uses TRBV9 with TRBJ2-7, with a weak D call TRBD1 (6 bases). The V end was cut by 3 bases, the J end by 7 bases, with 14 bases between. This CDR3 spans 13 amino acids. CDR1 is SGDLS and CDR2 is YYNGEE in the germline V gene. CDR3 sequence reads: CASSAGTPGEQYF. The CDR3 nucleotides read TGTGCCAGCAGCGCCGGGACACCCGGTGAGCAGTACTTC.

In its sample, this clonotype was seen many times. The rearrangement uses TRBV12-3 or TRBV12-4 and TRBJ1-1; D is unclear. V lost 5 bases and J lost 4, with 8 bases in between. The CDR3 is made up of 12 amino acids. CDR3 in DNA: TGTGCCAGCAGTATTGTGTTCACTGAAGCTTTCTTT. The encoded protein is CASSIVFTEAFF.

CDR3 sequence: CASRPMNTGASYEQYF. The CDR3 region has the DNA TGTGCCAGCAGACCTATGAATACAGGGGCCTCCTACGAGCAGTACTTC. This rearrangement joins TRBV21-1 to TRBJ2-7; the table's D gene call, TRBD1, was not cross checked with the DNA. TRBV21-1 is flagged as a pseudogene. This CDR3 has 16 amino acids.

The V gene is TRBV29-1, the J gene TRBJ1-2, with D unresolved. This CDR3 is 13 amino acids long. Looked up from germline, CDR1 is SQVTM and CDR2 is ANQGSEA. Trimming stripped 1 base from V and 8 bases from J, with 14 bases between. CDR3 in DNA: TGCAGCGTTGAAGTGGGGTGGAGAGGAGGCTACACCTTC. The encoded protein is CSVEVGWRGGYTF.

This clonotype came up many times. V is TRBV29-1 and J is TRBJ2-5; 7 positions agree with TRBD2. The CDR3 covers 15 residues. V shed 3 bases, J shed 2 bases, and the junction held 9 bases outside the gene matches. CDR1 is SQVTM and CDR2 is ANQGSEA in the germline V gene. CDR3 sequence: CSVDGDYPLQETQYF. The CDR3 DNA reads TGCAGCGTTGACGGGGACTACCCCCTACAAGAGACCCAGTACTTC.

The chain has TRBV7-3 and TRBJ2-2; tentatively, D is TRBD1 (5 bases). Germline V lookup: CDR1 SGHTA, CDR2 FQGTGA. V lost 6 bases and J lost 5, with 19 bases in between. The CDR3 has 16 residues. CDR3 sequence (DNA): TGTGCCAGCAGTTCTCAGGGTTTATCAGTAACCGGGGAGCTGTTTTTT. This codes for CASSSQGLSVTGELFF.

This clonotype has a handful of counts. The genes are TRBV10-3 and TRBJ2-4; 9 bases are shared with TRBD2. V lost 2 bases, J lost 5 bases, and 4 bases stayed unmatched. The germline CDR1 and CDR2 sequences are ENHRY and SYGVKD. CDR3 length: 15 residues. The CDR3 reads CAISEPGLAENIQYF. CDR3 nucleotide sequence: TGTGCCATCAGTGAGCCGGGACTAGCTGAAAACATTCAGTACTTC.

There are many counts of this clonotype. The V gene is TRBV29-1, the J gene TRBJ2-2, with TRBD2 identical over 8 bases. Germline V gene lookup returns CDR1 SQVTM and CDR2 ANQGSEA. CDR3 length equals 14 residues. V trimming: 3 bases; J trimming: 2 bases; junction bases outside the gene matches: 2. CDR3 sequence (DNA): TGCAGCGTTGACCTAGCGGGCAACACCGGGGAGCTGTTTTTT. Its translation is CSVDLAGNTGELFF.

This clonotype was found a few times. CDR3 residues: CASSPGQEIAEAFF. In DNA, the CDR3 is TGTGCCAGCTCACCGGGACAGGAGATCGCTGAAGCTTTCTTT. The J gene is TRBJ1-1, the V gene TRBV18; TRBD1 matches at 8 bases. CDR3 length: 14 residues. Per the germline V gene, CDR1 is KGHSH and CDR2 is LQKENI. Losses at the gene ends were 3 bases for V and 6 bases for J; bases not matched to a gene: 6.

This clonotype was observed a few times. This chain uses TRBV19 with TRBJ2-7; D is possibly TRBD1 or TRBD2 (5 bases each). Germline V CDR1 and CDR2: LNHDA, SQIVND (reference sequence). V gave up 3 bases and J gave up 1 base, with 13 bases separating them. The CDR3 runs 15 residues. Here the CDR3 DNA reads TGTGCCAGTAGTATTTCTGGGGACCTGTCCTACGAGCAGTACTTC. This gives the protein CASSISGDLSYEQYF.

With respect to this clonotype: A much more abundant neighbour one base away suggests this may be a read error. The V gene is TRBV30, the J gene TRBJ1-4; possibly TRBD1 for D (5 bases). Germline CDR1 and CDR2: GTSNPN and SVGIG (reference sequence). V was pared by 6 bases and J by 6 bases, with 26 bases between. The length of the CDR3 is 17 residues. The DNA of the CDR3 is TGTGCCTGCTATGAGGCAGGGCGGCAGCGGGCTGATGAAAAACTGTTTTTT. Residues: CACYEAGRQRADEKLFF.

The chain has TRBV20-1 and TRBJ2-1; D is possibly TRBD2 (5 bases). V lost 0 bases and J lost 3, with 12 bases in between. The CDR3 consists of 15 residues. Germline V CDR1 and CDR2: DFQATT, SNEGSKA (reference sequence). CDR3 in amino acids: CSARDRAVLYNEQFF. The DNA for the CDR3 is TGCAGTGCTAGAGATCGAGCGGTTCTCTACAATGAGCAGTTCTTC.

This chain links TRBV20-1 with TRBJ2-3; D is unresolved. This CDR3 contains 14 residues. Trimming shortened V by 0 bases and J by 2 bases, and 9 bases separated the two germline ends. Germline CDR1 and CDR2: DFQATT and SNEGSKA (reference sequence). CDR3 region: CSARDGGNTDTQYF. The CDR3 DNA follows: TGCAGTGCTAGAGATGGCGGAAACACAGATACGCAGTATTTT.

This sequence joins TRBV7-2 and TRBJ2-5; 9 nucleotides line up with TRBD2. V lost 6 bases to trimming and J lost 3 bases; unmatched junction nucleotides: 5. CDR1 and CDR2 from the germline V gene are SGHTA and FQGNSA. CDR3 length: 14 amino acids. CDR3 amino acids: CASRRVAGEETQYF. The CDR3 DNA reads as TGTGCCAGCAGACGTGTAGCGGGAGAAGAGACCCAGTACTTC.

This clonotype was detected ten times or more. V and J are TRBV20-1 and TRBJ1-1; weak D call: TRBD1 (5 bases). The germline V gene encodes CDR1 DFQATT and CDR2 SNEGSKA (reference sequence). Between the trimmed V and J ends, which lost 5 bases and 1 base, there was a span of 17 bases. There are 15 residues in the CDR3. The chain's CDR3 is CSAAKTGTGNTEAFF. The CDR3 nucleotides read TGCAGTGCTGCTAAAACCGGGACGGGGAACACTGAAGCTTTCTTT.

This clonotype was picked up a small number of times. CDR3 protein: CASGKYTDRYF. DNA for the CDR3: TGTGCCAGTGGGAAATACACGGACCGATACTTC. This rearrangement joins TRBV28 to TRBJ2-7; no clear D gene. The CDR3 spans 11 residues. Deletions cut 9 bases from V and 13 bases from J, with 19 bases between. Germline V lookup: CDR1 MDHEN, CDR2 SYDVKM.

For this clonotype: This could be a read error, since a much larger clone is one nucleotide away. This chain joins TRBV3-1 and TRBJ2-3; D is unresolved. Germline V gene sequence: CDR1 LGHDT, CDR2 YNNKEL (reference sequence). This CDR3 is 15 amino acids long. Here the CDR3 DNA reads TGTGCCAGCAGCCAGAGGACGCCAGGCACAGATACGCTGTATTTT. This gives the protein CASSQRTPGTDTLYF.

This clonotype has only a few counts. The V gene is TRBV20-1, the J gene TRBJ2-5; 7 nucleotides agree with TRBD2. V shed 6 bases and J 5 bases; nucleotides not matched to a gene: 15. The CDR3 is made up of 15 amino acids. Germline V gene lookup returns CDR1 DFQATT and CDR2 SNEGSKA (reference sequence). In DNA, the CDR3 is TGCAGTGCCTCTGGGGGAGGGTCAGTTTCGGAGACCCAGTACTTC. This gives the protein CSASGGGSVSETQYF.